The T cell receptor beta chain under discussion was sequenced for a study of T cell repertoires in cytomegalovirus infection. Study at large: Public TCR beta signatures were indicative of both CMV infection and a matching HLA type.

Germline V gene lookup returns CDR1 DFQATT and CDR2 SNEGSKA (reference sequence). The germline V and J ends were trimmed by 5 bases and 3 bases, with 11 bases remaining between them. The CDR3 is 12 residues long. Findings and caveats of the study: HLA-C-restricted, CMV-specific TCR beta clonotypes were dominant ex vivo. The study identified carriers of CMV plus the relevant HLA from cumulative public TCR beta family frequency.

This clonotype was counted only a few times. Its antigen is as yet unknown. Each CDR3 protein is one row after TCRdb ran MiXCR on the reads. The table lists fewer than 550,000 distinct CDR3 sequences, more than 15% of them singletons. The receptor comes from a human donor in good health (CMV status not recorded). Some clones in this sample may be carry-over from other donors' samples. Material: CD8+ T cells from PBMCs. The rearrangement links TRBV20-1 to TRBJ2-7; no definite D call. Here the CDR3 DNA reads TGCAGTGCTGGTGATGGGCACTACGAGCAGTACTTC. This sequence encodes CSAGDGHYEQYF.